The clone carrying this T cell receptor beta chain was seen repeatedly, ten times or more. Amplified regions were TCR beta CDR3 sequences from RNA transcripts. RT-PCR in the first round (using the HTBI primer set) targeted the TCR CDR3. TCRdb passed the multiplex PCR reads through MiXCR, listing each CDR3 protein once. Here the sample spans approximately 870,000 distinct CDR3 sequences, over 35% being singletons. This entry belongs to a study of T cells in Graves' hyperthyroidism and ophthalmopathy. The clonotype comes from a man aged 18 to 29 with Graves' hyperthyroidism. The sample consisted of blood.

The CDR3 loop reads CSASRTESNQPQHF. In DNA form, the CDR3 reads TGCAGTGCTAGCCGGACAGAGAGCAATCAGCCCCAGCATTTT. The chain joins TRBV20-1 to TRBJ1-5; tentatively, D is TRBD1 (6 bases). The V gene's germline CDR1 is DFQATT and CDR2 SNEGSKA (reference sequence). Trimming removed 3 bases from V and 1 base from J, with 10 bases in between. The CDR3 contains 14 residues.